Following are 30 T cell receptor beta chains from one sample sequenced in a study of shared T cell receptors in the human thymus. Sequenced by immunoSEQ multiplex PCR; TCRdb stores in-frame clones only, minus some. Found here are hundreds of thousands of clones, around 87% of them singletons; the top ten hold roughly 0.0089%. This sample was also put to use in a study of human thymus T cells.

Sequencing used thymocytes. The receptors here all came from a boy under two years old with a congenital heart defect.

In this sample, this clone turned up once. This sequence joins TRBV29-1 and TRBJ1-2, with D perhaps TRBD1 (5 bases). V lost 3 bases and J lost 2, with 10 bases in between. The germline V gene encodes CDR1 SQVTM and CDR2 ANQGSEA. The CDR3 contains 13 residues. Written as DNA, the CDR3 is TGCAGCGTTGAGAACGACAGAAACTATGGCTACACCTTC. It codes for CSVENDRNYGYTF.

The gene calls are TRBV19 and TRBJ1-3, with D hard to call. The CDR3 extends over 15 amino acids. CDR1 and CDR2 from the germline V gene are LNHDA and SQIVND (reference sequence). V lost 5 bases and J lost 0, with 11 bases in between. The CDR3 is CASSDELDSGNTIYF. For the CDR3, the DNA is TGTGCCAGTAGTGATGAGCTCGACTCTGGAAACACCATATATTTT.

The chain combines TRBV6-6 with TRBJ2-7; the match to TRBD2 covers 9 bases. CDR3 length equals 14 residues. CDR1 and CDR2 from the germline V gene are MNHNY and SVGAGI (reference sequence). J lost 4 bases, V lost 8 bases, and 9 bases had no gene match. The CDR3 is CASSWVAGVYEQYF. The CDR3 DNA reads TGTGCCAGCTCTTGGGTAGCGGGAGTTTACGAGCAGTACTTC.

The chain links TRBV7-9 to TRBJ1-5; 12 positions match TRBD1. In germline, CDR1 is SEHNR, CDR2 FQNEAQ (reference sequence). Trimming at V came to 2 bases and at J to 2 bases, leaving 7 bases not matched to a gene. This CDR3 has 18 residues. The CDR3 loop reads CASSLSGQGASGNQPQHF. The CDR3 region has the DNA TGTGCCAGCAGCTTATCGGGACAGGGGGCAAGTGGCAATCAGCCCCAGCATTTT.

The J gene is TRBJ1-2, the V gene TRBV10-3; D remains unclear. Germline CDR1 reads ENHRY; CDR2 reads SYGVKD. V was cut by 6 bases and J by 4 bases, with 9 bases left in between. This CDR3 is built from 12 residues. The CDR3 loop reads CAIRTPPYGYTF. The CDR3 DNA reads as TGTGCCATCAGAACACCACCCTATGGCTACACCTTC.

The genes are TRBV6-4 and TRBJ2-2; no reliable D call. The germline V and J ends were trimmed by 9 bases and 8 bases, with 7 bases remaining between them. In germline, CDR1 is MRHNA, CDR2 SNTAGT. CDR3 length: 10 amino acids. The CDR3 sequence is CASTAGELFF. The CDR3 DNA is TGTGCCAGTACTGCGGGGGAGCTGTTTTTT.

The chain combines TRBV5-5 with TRBJ1-5; 9 bases align to TRBD1. The J segment lost 5 bases and the V segment lost 4 bases, leaving 7 bases of the junction unmatched. CDR3 length equals 15 residues. CDR1 and CDR2 (germline): SGHKS, YYEKEE (reference sequence). For the CDR3, the DNA is TGTGCCAGCAGCCCCCCGGGACAGGGTGATCAGCCCCAGCATTTT. It encodes CASSPPGQGDQPQHF.

The genes are TRBV27 and TRBJ2-7; D may be TRBD1 (6 bases). From germline, CDR1 is MNHEY and CDR2 SMNVEV (reference sequence). The V end was cut by 8 bases, the J end by 2 bases, with 13 bases between. The CDR3 has 13 amino acids. CDR3 protein: CASGTHRAYEQYF. CDR3 DNA: TGTGCCAGCGGAACTCACAGGGCCTACGAGCAGTACTTC.

This clone has just one count. DNA for the CDR3: TGTGCCAGCAGCTCCCATGGGGGGACTCTATTCGCCGATACGCAGTATTTT. This translates into CASSSHGGTLFADTQYF. The chain recombines TRBV7-2 with TRBJ2-3; weak D call: TRBD2 (6 bases). CDR1 and CDR2 (germline): SGHTA, FQGNSA. The CDR3 is 17 residues long. With 4 bases removed from V and 6 bases from J, the gap between germline ends came to 23 bases. Complete variable domain (other parts from reference TRBV7-2 and TRBJ2-3): GAGVSQSPSNKVTEKGKDVELRCDPISGHTALYWYRQSLGQGLEFLIYFQGNSAPDKSGLPSDRFSAERTGGSVSTLTIQRTQQEDSAVYLCASSSHGGTLFADTQYFGPGTRLTVL.

The chain combines TRBV2 with TRBJ2-3, with 9 bases lining up with TRBD2. The CDR3 is 16 residues long. Trimming at V came to 4 bases and at J to 6 bases, leaving 11 bases not matched to a gene. Germline V gene sequence: CDR1 SNHLY, CDR2 FYNNEI. This chain's CDR3 is CASSAPQGLATDTQYF. In DNA, the CDR3 is TGTGCCAGCAGTGCACCCCAGGGACTAGCAACTGATACGCAGTATTTT.

Of note for this clone: This CDR3 is also generated by other DNA sequences in the sample. This CDR3 reads CATSRGQGGNQPQHF. In DNA, the CDR3 is TGTGCCACCAGCAGAGGGCAGGGTGGCAATCAGCCCCAGCATTTT. The chain links TRBV15 to TRBJ1-5; tentative D call: TRBD1 (5 bases). The CDR3 sequence is 15 residues long. Between the trimmed V and J ends, which lost 1 base and 2 bases, there was a span of 9 bases. CDR1 is LNHNV and CDR2 is YYDKDF in the germline V gene (reference sequence).

The chain links TRBV27 to TRBJ1-1; TRBD1 might be the D (6 bases). This CDR3 is built from 14 residues. CDR1 is MNHEY and CDR2 is SMNVEV in the germline V gene (reference sequence). Trimming removed 2 bases from V and 2 bases from J, with 9 bases in between. Written as DNA, the CDR3 is TGTGCCAGCAGTTTAGACAGGCTCAACACTGAAGCTTTCTTT. This sequence encodes CASSLDRLNTEAFF.

The chain uses TRBV6-5 and TRBJ1-4; 8 bases align to TRBD1. Trimming cost V 6 bases and J 7 bases; bases outside gene matches: 7. The length of the CDR3 is 14 residues. The V gene's germline CDR1 is MNHEY and CDR2 SVGAGI. CDR3 sequence (DNA): TGTGCCAGCAGCCCCAGGGGGCGCGGTGAAAAACTGTTTTTT. Translated: CASSPRGRGEKLFF.

This clone was seen just once. The gene calls are TRBV28 and TRBJ1-4; possibly TRBD1 for D (5 bases). V lost 6 bases to trimming and J lost 4 bases, with 12 bases between them. This CDR3 comprises 14 residues. Germline CDR1 MDHEN, CDR2 SYDVKM. The chain's CDR3 is CASSRDRDNEKLFF. The CDR3 bases are TGTGCCAGCAGCCGTGACAGAGATAATGAAAAACTGTTTTTT.

The rearrangement joins TRBV5-1 to TRBJ2-2; possibly TRBD2 for D (5 bases). V was trimmed by 0 bases and J by 4 bases, leaving 10 bases between them. Germline CDR1 SGHRS, CDR2 YFSETQ. This CDR3 comprises 15 residues. Here the CDR3 reads CASSLGGLPTGELFF. As DNA, the CDR3 is TGCGCCAGCAGCTTGGGAGGACTGCCCACCGGGGAGCTGTTTTTT.

This chain joins TRBV7-2 and TRBJ2-7, with 8 bases identical to TRBD1. Losses at the gene ends were 0 bases for V and 6 bases for J; bases not matched to a gene: 19. Germline CDR1 is SGHTA and CDR2 is FQGNSA. This CDR3 contains 19 residues. The CDR3 protein is CASSLAPFGAGTGALEQYF. The CDR3 region has the DNA TGTGCCAGCAGCTTAGCTCCCTTCGGGGCGGGGACAGGTGCCCTCGAGCAGTACTTC.

The chain recombines TRBV15 with TRBJ2-7; 7 bases match TRBD1. CDR3 length: 18 amino acids. Germline-derived CDR1 and CDR2 are LNHNV and YYDKDF (reference sequence). J gave up 3 bases and V 2 bases, and 16 bases lay outside the gene matches. Here the CDR3 DNA reads TGTGCCACCAGCAGATCCGATGGATTAGACAGGGCCGGCTACGAGCAGTACTTC. Encoded protein: CATSRSDGLDRAGYEQYF. The full variable domain, its missing parts supplied by reference TRBV15 and TRBJ2-7, is DAMVIQNPRYQVTQFGKPVTLSCSQTLNHNVMYWYQQKSSQAPKLLFHYYDKDFNNEADTPDNFQSRRPNTSFCFLDIRSPGLGDTAMYLCATSRSDGLDRAGYEQYFGPGTRLTVT.

The gene calls are TRBV4-1 and TRBJ1-4; the match to TRBD1 covers 8 bases. From germline, CDR1 is MGHRA and CDR2 YSYEKL. This CDR3 region has 17 residues. The V segment lost 1 base and the J segment 7 bases; nucleotides outside the gene matches: 11. The CDR3 region has the DNA TGCGCCAGCAGCCAAGCGGAGACAGGGGACCCGAGTGAAAAACTGTTTTTT. Translated: CASSQAETGDPSEKLFF.

The V and J genes are TRBV6-6 and TRBJ2-7; 7 bases are shared with TRBD1. Germline CDR1 reads MNHNY; CDR2 reads SVGAGI (reference sequence). This CDR3 has 13 amino acids. The junction had 6 bases not matched to a gene; V was cut back by 5 bases and J by 5 bases. The DNA of the CDR3 is TGTGCCAGCAGTGAGGGACAGTTGGACGAGCAGTACTTC. This gives the protein CASSEGQLDEQYF.

The chain is built from TRBV5-1 and TRBJ1-5; 7 nucleotides agree with TRBD1. This CDR3 region has 14 residues. Germline V gene sequence: CDR1 SGHRS, CDR2 YFSETQ. Germline trimming cut 4 bases from V and 7 bases from J; bases unmatched to any gene: 8. The CDR3 sequence is CASSKGQVGQPQHF. The CDR3 nucleotides read TGCGCCAGCAGCAAAGGACAGGTAGGACAGCCCCAGCATTTT.

The rearrangement links TRBV14 to TRBJ1-2; D is ambiguous. The CDR3 spans 14 residues. Germline lookup yields CDR1 SGHDN and CDR2 FVKESK. Deletions cut 0 bases from V and 6 bases from J, with 11 bases between. CDR3: CASSQDLEVHGYTF. CDR3 in DNA: TGTGCCAGCAGCCAAGACCTAGAAGTACATGGCTACACCTTC. The full variable domain, its missing parts supplied by reference TRBV14 and TRBJ1-2, is EAGVTQFPSHSVIEKGQTVTLRCDPISGHDNLYWYRRVMGKEIKFLLHFVKESKQDESGMPNNRFLAERTGGTYSTLKVQPAELEDSGVYFCASSQDLEVHGYTFGSGTRLTVV.

The rearrangement links TRBV4-1 to TRBJ2-3; 8 nucleotides line up with TRBD2. V gave up 5 bases and J gave up 0 bases; unmatched junction bases: 7. The CDR3 has 16 amino acids. Germline lookup yields CDR1 MGHRA and CDR2 YSYEKL. CDR3 region: CASSARTSLSTDTQYF. The CDR3 region has the DNA TGCGCCAGCAGCGCCCGGACTAGCCTAAGCACAGATACGCAGTATTTT.

V is TRBV5-5 and J is TRBJ1-1; 7 nucleotides match TRBD1. This CDR3 spans 15 amino acids. The ends lost 0 bases at V and 5 bases at J; junction bases unmatched: 7. Germline V CDR1 and CDR2: SGHKS, YYEKEE (reference sequence). This CDR3 reads CASSLGHRGETEAFF. The CDR3 DNA follows: TGTGCCAGCAGCTTGGGACACAGGGGTGAGACTGAAGCTTTCTTT.

This chain connects TRBV6-5 to TRBJ2-5, with TRBD2 matching 12 bases. The CDR3 loop spans 16 amino acids. The V gene's germline CDR1 is MNHEY and CDR2 SVGAGI. J was trimmed by 3 bases and V by 0 bases; bases with no gene match: 2. The CDR3: CASSYSTSGGKETQYF. CDR3 in DNA: TGTGCCAGCAGTTACTCGACTAGCGGGGGTAAAGAGACCCAGTACTTC.

This clone appeared a few times. J is TRBJ1-3 and V is TRBV14, with 7 bases identical to TRBD1. V gave up 0 bases and J gave up 8 bases; unmatched junction bases: 13. Germline values: CDR1 SGHDN, CDR2 FVKESK. CDR3 length: 17 residues. The CDR3, as DNA: TGTGCCAGCAGCCAAGATTCCCGGACAGGAGTCGTTGACACCATATATTTT. It codes for CASSQDSRTGVVDTIYF.

The rearrangement joins TRBV5-1 to TRBJ2-3; 12 bases are shared with TRBD2. Germline values: CDR1 SGHRS, CDR2 YFSETQ. Germline trimming cut 4 bases from V and 4 bases from J; bases unmatched to any gene: 10. The CDR3 has 17 residues. The CDR3 nucleotides read TGCGCCAGCAGCAGGGCTAGCGGGGGGGTTGTCGCAGATACGCAGTATTTT. This codes for CASSRASGGVVADTQYF.

CDR3 bases: TGCAGCGCATTTAACGGACTAGGCTACAATGAGCAGTTCTTC. It translates to CSAFNGLGYNEQFF. The chain has TRBV29-1 and TRBJ2-1, with 7 bases fitting TRBD2. The germline gives CDR1 SQVTM, CDR2 ANQGSEA. The CDR3 consists of 14 residues. Unmatched junction bases numbered 9, after V lost 7 bases and J lost 3 bases.

This chain links TRBV5-1 with TRBJ1-1; 7 positions match TRBD1. The ends lost 0 bases at V and 1 base at J; junction bases unmatched: 6. The CDR3 is made up of 16 amino acids. Germline assignment: CDR1 SGHRS and CDR2 YFSETQ. The CDR3 DNA reads as TGCGCCAGCAGCTTGGGCCCCGGGACAGAGAACACTGAAGCTTTCTTT. Protein sequence: CASSLGPGTENTEAFF.

This chain connects TRBV12-5 to TRBJ2-1; tentatively, D is TRBD2 (6 bases). The CDR3 spans 12 residues. Germline-derived CDR1 and CDR2 are LGHNT and FRNRAP. The CDR3 here is CATRRDYNEQFF. The CDR3 nucleotides read TGTGCAACCCGGCGGGATTACAATGAGCAGTTCTTC.

In its sample, this clone was seen once. V is TRBV30 and J is TRBJ1-6; D perhaps matches TRBD1 (5 bases). Germline values: CDR1 GTSNPN, CDR2 SVGIG (reference sequence). The V end lost 0 bases, the J end lost 2 bases, and 11 bases lay between the germline ends. The CDR3 length is 16 residues. Written as DNA, the CDR3 is TGTGCCTGGAGTGTTACAGGCAGAACCTATAATTCACCCCTCCACTTT. Its protein is CAWSVTGRTYNSPLHF.